This passage covers 3 T cell receptor beta chains from one sample sequenced in a study of response to subunit inactivated influenza vaccine. TCRdb reprocessed the RT-PCR reads via MiXCR and lists one record per CDR3 protein. The sample has 400,000 to 550,000 distinct CDR3 sequences, roughly 27% seen once. Sequenced here: CD4+ T cells sorted from PBMCs, sampled less than 6 days after vaccination. Every receptor here comes from a man over 45 who received an inactivated influenza vaccine.

The genes are TRBV5-1 and TRBJ2-1; perhaps TRBD2 as D (6 bases). Trimming took off 4 bases at V and 8 bases at J, with 13 bases between the two ends. In germline, CDR1 is SGHRS, CDR2 YFSETQ. The CDR3 extends over 13 amino acids. CDR3 amino acids: CASSQTLAYEQFF. In DNA form, the CDR3 reads TGCGCCAGCAGCCAAACACTAGCTTATGAGCAGTTCTTC. Full variable domain (outside the CDR3, taken from reference TRBV5-1 and TRBJ2-1): KAGVTQTPRYLIKTRGQQVTLSCSPISGHRSVSWYQQTPGQGLQFLFEYFSETQRNKGNFPGRFSGRQFSNSRSEMNVSTLELGDSALYLCASSQTLAYEQFFGPGTRLTVL.

The rearrangement links TRBV5-1 to TRBJ2-3; 12 bases are a match to TRBD2. The germline V gene encodes CDR1 SGHRS and CDR2 YFSETQ. Germline trimming cut 3 bases from V and 2 bases from J; bases unmatched to any gene: 4. This CDR3 is built from 16 residues. CDR3 amino acids: CASSSGTSGYTDTQYF. Here the CDR3 DNA reads TGCGCCAGCAGCTCCGGGACTAGCGGGTACACAGATACGCAGTATTTT.

The CDR3: CSAGILAGVNYEQYF. The CDR3 bases are TGCAGTGCTGGCATTCTAGCGGGGGTAAACTACGAGCAGTACTTC. The gene calls are TRBV20-1 and TRBJ2-7; the match to TRBD2 covers 10 bases. Trimming cost V 5 bases and J 3 bases; bases outside gene matches: 10. This CDR3 has 15 amino acids. From germline, CDR1 is DFQATT and CDR2 SNEGSKA (reference sequence).